This is a list of T cell receptor beta chains from one sample in a study of blood T cell repertoires in COVID-19. The protocol was immunoSEQ multiplex PCR, while the TCRdb copy is restricted to in-frame clones and leaves out a portion. The sample consists of roughly 160,000 clones, approximately 85% of them appearing once. The sample comprised peripheral blood. These receptors were obtained from a man older than 75 with COVID-19, enrolled during active disease. Both conserved end residues are part of each CDR3. A D gene is named only where the DNA matches it firmly. Clone size, where shown, is once, few, many, or a class for clones that have expanded.

clone_size: -
v_call: TRBV6-1
d_call: -
j_call: TRBJ1-1
cdr3_aa: CATLQDFMNTEAFF
cdr3_nt: TGTGCCACCCTACAGGATTTCATGAACACTGAAGCTTTCTTT

clone_size: once
v_call: TRBV5-4
d_call: -
j_call: TRBJ2-3
cdr3_aa: CASNKGVGTDTQYF
cdr3_nt: TGTGCCAGCAACAAGGGGGTTGGCACAGATACGCAGTATTTT

clone_size: -
v_call: TRBV4-1
d_call: TRBD1
j_call: TRBJ1-3
cdr3_aa: CASSQEAGGIGNTIYF
cdr3_nt: TGCGCCAGCAGCCAAGAGGCAGGGGGCATTGGAAACACCATATATTTT

clone_size: -
v_call: TRBV13
d_call: -
j_call: TRBJ1-2
cdr3_aa: CASSWTQGFGYTF
cdr3_nt: TGTGCCAGCAGCTGGACGCAGGGGTTTGGCTACACCTTC

clone_size: -
v_call: TRBV4-1
d_call: -
j_call: TRBJ2-7
cdr3_aa: CASSPSKGRNEQYF
cdr3_nt: TGCGCCAGCAGCCCCTCGAAGGGGCGCAACGAGCAGTACTTC

clone_size: -
v_call: TRBV7-2
d_call: TRBD1
j_call: TRBJ1-4
cdr3_aa: CASSWGQGEEKLFF
cdr3_nt: TGTGCCAGCAGCTGGGGACAGGGGGAGGAAAAACTGTTTTTT

clone_size: once
v_call: TRBV21-1
d_call: -
j_call: TRBJ1-5
cdr3_aa: CASSIGRDRVDCNQPQHF
cdr3_nt: TGTGCCAGCAGCATAGGCCGGGACAGGGTGGATTGTAATCAGCCCCAGCATTTT

clone_size: -
v_call: TRBV24-1
d_call: -
j_call: TRBJ1-4
cdr3_aa: CATSDLIGVTEKLFF
cdr3_nt: TGTGCCACCAGTGATTTAATAGGGGTGACTGAAAAACTGTTTTTT

clone_size: -
v_call: TRBV5-5
d_call: -
j_call: TRBJ2-3
cdr3_aa: CASSLLQGRRTDTQYF
cdr3_nt: TGTGCCAGCAGCTTACTACAGGGAAGAAGAACAGATACGCAGTATTTT

clone_size: -
v_call: TRBV5-4
d_call: TRBD2
j_call: TRBJ2-3
cdr3_aa: CASSLNSGGATDTQYF
cdr3_nt: TGTGCCAGCAGCTTGAATAGCGGGGGGGCCACAGATACGCAGTATTTT

clone_size: -
v_call: TRBV10-2
d_call: -
j_call: TRBJ1-5
cdr3_aa: CASSDPRYSNQPQHF
cdr3_nt: TGCGCCAGCAGTGACCCCCGGTATAGCAATCAGCCCCAGCATTTT

clone_size: -
v_call: TRBV5-1
d_call: TRBD1
j_call: TRBJ1-4
cdr3_aa: CASSDGTEYEKLFF
cdr3_nt: TGCGCCAGCAGCGACGGGACAGAATACGAAAAACTGTTTTTT

clone_size: -
v_call: TRBV7-3
d_call: TRBD2
j_call: TRBJ2-1
cdr3_aa: CASSLMTSGAYNEQFF
cdr3_nt: TGTGCCAGCAGCTTAATGACTAGCGGGGCCTACAATGAGCAGTTCTTC

clone_size: once
v_call: TRBV2
d_call: -
j_call: TRBJ1-4
cdr3_aa: CASSPRLGGKLFF
cdr3_nt: TGTGCCAGCAGTCCACGCCTAGGGGGAAAACTGTTTTTT

clone_size: once
v_call: TRBV5-1
d_call: -
j_call: TRBJ1-1
cdr3_aa: CASSFQGNTEAFF
cdr3_nt: TGCGCCAGCAGCTTCCAGGGAAACACTGAAGCTTTCTTT

clone_size: few
v_call: TRBV4-2
d_call: TRBD1
j_call: TRBJ1-2
cdr3_aa: CASSPGQAMNYGYTF
cdr3_nt: TGTGCCAGCAGCCCGGGACAGGCTATGAACTATGGCTACACCTTC

clone_size: -
v_call: TRBV7-9
d_call: -
j_call: TRBJ1-2
cdr3_aa: CASSLDWSGGYTF
cdr3_nt: TGTGCCAGCAGCTTAGACTGGAGCGGGGGCTACACCTTC

clone_size: -
v_call: TRBV3-1/TRBV3-2
d_call: TRBD2
j_call: TRBJ2-2
cdr3_aa: CASSQEGGTGATGELFF
cdr3_nt: TGTGCCAGCAGCCAAGAGGGGGGGACGGGAGCTACCGGGGAGCTGTTTTTT

clone_size: -
v_call: TRBV11-2
d_call: -
j_call: TRBJ2-7
cdr3_aa: CASSSETRPYEQYF
cdr3_nt: TGTGCCAGCAGCTCAGAAACTAGACCCTACGAGCAGTACTTC

clone_size: -
v_call: TRBV28
d_call: TRBD1
j_call: TRBJ2-2
cdr3_aa: CASIPRTGAVFF
cdr3_nt: TGTGCCAGCATCCCTCGGACAGGGGCCGTGTTTTTT

clone_size: -
v_call: TRBV9
d_call: -
j_call: TRBJ1-2
cdr3_aa: CASSVGAGDFDGYTF
cdr3_nt: TGTGCCAGCAGCGTAGGTGCGGGGGACTTCGATGGCTACACCTTC

clone_size: once
v_call: TRBV5-1
d_call: -
j_call: TRBJ1-2
cdr3_aa: CASSPNSDRIGYGYTF
cdr3_nt: TGCGCCAGCAGCCCGAACTCCGACAGGATTGGATATGGCTACACTTTC

clone_size: -
v_call: TRBV9
d_call: -
j_call: TRBJ2-7
cdr3_aa: CASSARWGDYEQYF
cdr3_nt: TGTGCCAGCAGCGCAAGATGGGGGGACTACGAGCAGTACTTC

clone_size: once
v_call: TRBV6-5
d_call: -
j_call: TRBJ1-1
cdr3_aa: CASSTRGQNTEAFF
cdr3_nt: TGTGCCAGCAGTACTCGTGGACAGAACACTGAAGCTTTCTTT

clone_size: -
v_call: TRBV23-1
d_call: -
j_call: TRBJ1-1
cdr3_aa: CASSQSIRGTEAFF
cdr3_nt: TGCGCCAGCAGTCAATCGATTCGGGGCACTGAAGCTTTCTTT

clone_size: -
v_call: TRBV28
d_call: -
j_call: TRBJ1-4
cdr3_aa: CASSLIGGPNEKLFF
cdr3_nt: TGTGCCAGCAGTTTAATCGGGGGTCCAAATGAAAAACTGTTTTTT

clone_size: -
v_call: TRBV7-2
d_call: TRBD1
j_call: TRBJ2-5
cdr3_aa: CASSAQQGASGETQYF
cdr3_nt: TGTGCCAGCAGCGCGCAACAGGGGGCGAGTGGAGAGACCCAGTACTTC

clone_size: -
v_call: TRBV19
d_call: -
j_call: TRBJ1-1
cdr3_aa: CASSIGGAATEAFF
cdr3_nt: TGTGCCAGTAGTATAGGCGGGGCGGCCACTGAAGCTTTCTTT

clone_size: -
v_call: TRBV12-3/TRBV12-4
d_call: TRBD1
j_call: TRBJ1-2
cdr3_aa: CASRSQGSGYTF
cdr3_nt: TGTGCCAGCAGGTCACAGGGGTCGGGCTACACCTTC

clone_size: -
v_call: TRBV3-1/TRBV3-2
d_call: TRBD2
j_call: TRBJ2-1
cdr3_aa: CASSHALSGGYSNEQFF
cdr3_nt: TGTGCCAGCAGCCACGCTCTCAGCGGGGGCTACTCTAATGAGCAGTTCTTC

clone_size: -
v_call: TRBV6-5
d_call: TRBD1
j_call: TRBJ1-1
cdr3_aa: CASRTGSGGGTEAFF
cdr3_nt: TGTGCCAGCAGGACAGGGTCTGGTGGGGGCACTGAAGCTTTCTTT